Listed below are T cell receptor beta chains from one sample, sequenced in a study of human thymus T cells. Here immunoSEQ multiplex PCR was the method, and the copy in TCRdb shows in-frame clones only, minus some. This sample has about 50,000 clones, with over 90% found just once. The sequenced sample consisted of blood. These receptors all come from a girl less than two years old with a congenital heart defect but otherwise immunologically healthy. Each CDR3 is given with its conserved first and last residue. The D gene is left open where the match is weak. Size tells how often a clone was seen (once, few, many) or the class of an expanded clone, and some rows leave it out.

j_call clone_size v_call d_call cdr3_nt cdr3_aa
TRBJ1-2 once TRBV25-1 . TGTGCCAGCAGTGAAACCCAGGGACATTCGGGCTACACCTTC CASSETQGHSGYTF
TRBJ2-7 . TRBV6-4 . TGTGCCAGCATTGCCGTATTCTCCTACGAGCAGTACTTC CASIAVFSYEQYF
TRBJ2-1 . TRBV5-1 TRBD2 TGCGCCAGCAGCTTCGGGAGGCACACGGGTGATGAGCAGTTCTTC CASSFGRHTGDEQFF
TRBJ2-7 . TRBV6-1 . TGTGCCAGCAGTCCCAGATTTGATTCCTACGAGCAGTACTTC CASSPRFDSYEQYF
TRBJ2-7 . TRBV11-2 TRBD2 TGTGCCAGCAGCCCCCCGGGACTAGCGGGGCTGGGCGAGCAGTACTTC CASSPPGLAGLGEQYF
TRBJ2-1 . TRBV19 . TGTGCCAGTAGTATCTACAATGAGCAGTTCTTC CASSIYNEQFF
TRBJ2-1 . TRBV18 TRBD2 TGTGCCAGCTCACCCCTAGCGGGAGGTGAGCAGTTCTTC CASSPLAGGEQFF
TRBJ2-5 . TRBV7-3 . TGTGCCAGCAGCCAAGCTGGGGGTGGGGAGACCCAGTACTTC CASSQAGGGETQYF
TRBJ2-2 . TRBV7-7 . TGTGCTAGCAGCTTAGATCCGGGGGGGGAGCTGTTTTTT CASSLDPGGELFF
TRBJ1-3 . TRBV4-1 . TGCGCCAGCAGCCTCCGGACGGTAGGAAACACCATATATTTT CASSLRTVGNTIYF
TRBJ1-2 . TRBV30 . TGTGCCTGGAGTGTACTGGGGGGCTACACCTTC CAWSVLGGYTF
TRBJ1-2 . TRBV28 . TGTGCCAGCTCTACAGGACCCTCCTATGGCTACACCTTC CASSTGPSYGYTF
TRBJ2-1 once TRBV20-1 . TGCAGTGAATGGGATAGTGAGCAGTTCTTC CSEWDSEQFF
TRBJ2-1 . TRBV4-2 TRBD2 TGTGCCAGCAGCCAAGGGGCTAGCGGAGACTACAATGAGCAGTTCTTC CASSQGASGDYNEQFF
TRBJ1-5 . TRBV28 TRBD1 TGTGCCAGCAGTTCCCCCGGACAGGCGGAGAGGCAGCCCCAGCATTTT CASSSPGQAERQPQHF
TRBJ2-3 . TRBV11-2 . TGTGCCAGCAGCTTACTCCTAGGGGGGGCAACAAGCACAGATACGCAGTATTTT CASSLLLGGATSTDTQYF
TRBJ1-5 . TRBV7-2 . TGTGCCAGCAGCTTATTTAGCGCAGACAATCAGCCCCAGCATTTT CASSLFSADNQPQHF
TRBJ2-7 . TRBV7-6 TRBD1 TGTGCCAGCAGCTTACAGACAGGGGACTACGAGCAGTACTTC CASSLQTGDYEQYF
TRBJ1-1 few TRBV19 . TGTGCCAGTAGGACAGGTAACACTGAAGCTTTCTTT CASRTGNTEAFF
TRBJ2-1 . TRBV5-4 TRBD2 TGTGCCAGCAGCCGTGCCGGGACTAGCGGGAGCTCCTACAATGAGCAGTTCTTC CASSRAGTSGSSYNEQFF
TRBJ2-7 . TRBV4-1 . TGCGCCAGCAGCCAAGGCAGGAGTTCGCTCTACGAGCAGTACTTC CASSQGRSSLYEQYF
TRBJ2-7 . TRBV5-1 . TGCGCCAGCAGCCTGGGACCAGGCATAGAGCAGTACTTC CASSLGPGIEQYF
TRBJ2-3 . TRBV7-9 . TGTGCCAGCAGCCACCGACTAGAAGATACGCAGTATTTT CASSHRLEDTQYF
TRBJ2-3 . TRBV4-1 . TGCGCCAGCAGCCAAGTAATTCGAGGGGCAGATACGCAGTATTTT CASSQVIRGADTQYF
TRBJ2-3 . TRBV15 . TGTGCCGTCCATGCGGGGCAGGGAACAGATACGCAGTATTTT CAVHAGQGTDTQYF
TRBJ1-5 . TRBV19 . TGTGCCAGTACTGAATTCAGCAATCAGCCCCAGCATTTT CASTEFSNQPQHF
TRBJ2-1 . TRBV4-2 TRBD2 TGTGCCAGCAGCCAAGAACCTAGCGGGAGCTACAATGAGCAGTTCTTC CASSQEPSGSYNEQFF
TRBJ2-2 . TRBV6-5 . TGTGCCAGCAGCCTAGGGAGGAACACCGGGGAGCTGTTTTTT CASSLGRNTGELFF
TRBJ2-3 . TRBV6-1 . TGTGCCAGCAGGCCCGACAGATCACCCACAGATACGCAGTATTTT CASRPDRSPTDTQYF
TRBJ1-2 . TRBV30 . TGTGCCTGGAGTGTACCCCGGGACTACAAGGGATTCTATGGCTACACCTTC CAWSVPRDYKGFYGYTF
TRBJ1-5 . TRBV10-3 . TGTGCCATCAGTGAGTCGGAGGGGTTCAATCAGCCCCAGCATTTT CAISESEGFNQPQHF
TRBJ2-7 . TRBV21-1 . TGTGCCAGCAGCAAAGGACGTATCTCCTACGAGCAGTACTTC CASSKGRISYEQYF